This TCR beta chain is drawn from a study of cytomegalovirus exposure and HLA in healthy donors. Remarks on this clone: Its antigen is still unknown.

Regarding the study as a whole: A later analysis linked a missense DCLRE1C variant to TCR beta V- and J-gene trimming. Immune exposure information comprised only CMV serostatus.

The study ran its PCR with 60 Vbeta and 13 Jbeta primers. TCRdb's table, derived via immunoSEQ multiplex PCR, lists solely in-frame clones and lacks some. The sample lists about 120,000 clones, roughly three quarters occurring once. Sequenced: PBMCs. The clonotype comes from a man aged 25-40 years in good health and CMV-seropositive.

Here the CDR3 DNA reads TGCGCCAGCAGCCTCGGGCTAGCGGGACAGATCCAAGAGACCCAGTACTTC. Its translation is CASSLGLAGQIQETQYF. The V call is TRBV5-1, the J call TRBJ2-5; 9 positions agree with TRBD2. The germline CDR1 and CDR2 sequences are SGHRS and YFSETQ. CDR3 length: 17 amino acids. After removal of 4 bases from V and 1 base from J, the junction contained 11 bases not matched to a gene.